This TCR beta chain was sequenced during a study of blood T cell repertoires in COVID-19. The table came from immunoSEQ multiplex PCR; TCRdb's copy has only in-frame clones and leaves some out. The sample shows roughly 24,000 clones, around 90% of them seen only once. Germline V gives CDR1 SGHRS, CDR2 YFSETQ. The CDR3 is 14 residues long. Trimming took 4 bases from V and 4 from J; bases not matched to a gene: 5. The rearrangement uses TRBV5-1 and TRBJ2-5; TRBD1 agrees at 9 bases. The sequenced sample consisted of peripheral blood. This TCR was sampled from a man in his 70s with COVID-19, enrolled during active disease. The CDR3 protein is CASSPTGGRETQYF. The CDR3 DNA reads as TGCGCCAGCAGCCCGACAGGGGGTCGAGAGACCCAGTACTTC.